The sequence of this T cell receptor beta chain was determined in a study of cytomegalovirus exposure and HLA in healthy donors. The PCR used 60 Vbeta and 13 Jbeta primers. TCRdb's table, derived via immunoSEQ multiplex PCR, lists solely in-frame clones and lacks some. The sample lists 150,000 or so clones, roughly 65% occurring once. The CDR3 length is 15 residues. Germline CDR1 and CDR2: SGHRS and YFSETQ. V lost 4 bases to trimming and J lost 2 bases, with 15 bases between them. Input material: PBMCs. The V and J genes are TRBV5-1 and TRBJ1-1; possibly TRBD1 for D (6 bases). This clonotype originated in a young man in good health and CMV-seropositive. The CDR3 nucleotides read TGCGCCAGCAGCCCCACGGCCGGGACAAACACTGAAGCTTTCTTT. Residues: CASSPTAGTNTEAFF.